In this sample, the clone carrying this T cell receptor (beta chain) turned up once. Its antigen is as yet unknown. This sample is part of a study of PD-1 blockade in classical Hodgkin lymphoma. The overall study: Every 2 weeks, patients got 3 mg/kg intravenous nivolumab.

Findings of the study overall: By cycle point C4D1, TCR diversity had risen significantly in CD4+ cells (but not CD8+ cells). Exclusion was applied to patients who started nivolumab under 1 year after ASCT. Compared with healthy donors, newly diagnosed patients reportedly showed lower baseline TCR diversity.

CDR3 size: 13 residues. After removal of 7 bases from V and 4 bases from J, the junction contained 6 bases not matched to a gene. Germline CDR1 and CDR2: SQVTM and ANQGSEA. Documented time point: cycle 4 day 1 (C4D1), after more than five weeks of nivolumab. Patients all relapsed after autologous stem cell transplantation, and there was variation in brentuximab vedotin exposure. Measured with immunoSEQ multiplex PCR; TCRdb has only the in-frame clones, and not every one. Of tens of thousands of clones in the sample, approximately 83% were seen once. The source is a human donor with classical Hodgkin lymphoma. The V gene is TRBV29-1, the J gene TRBJ1-1, with 10 bases that match TRBD1. The source material was peripheral blood mononuclear cells (PBMCs), sampled before the fourth cycle of nivolumab. CDR3 amino acids: CSAGTGVGTEAFF. As DNA, the CDR3 is TGCAGCGCCGGGACAGGGGTGGGCACTGAAGCTTTCTTT.